Given below is one TCR beta chain in context. The data are from a study of blood T cell repertoires in COVID-19. As handled by the study authors: Reference gene primer amplification in the assay estimated nucleated cell counts. Sequenced by immunoSEQ multiplex PCR; TCRdb stores in-frame clones only, minus some. V and J calls plus clone size are reproduced from that table; the DNA served to infer D and trimming. The repertoire has about 370,000 clones, more than 70% of them found once; the top ten carry approximately 3%. Trimming took 1 base from V and 1 from J; bases not matched to a gene: 7. Germline values: CDR1 SGHTA, CDR2 FQGNSA. This CDR3 has 17 amino acids.

The clonotype was recovered from a woman in her twenties or thirties with COVID-19, enrolled during active disease. Material: peripheral blood. This chain connects TRBV7-2 to TRBJ2-1, with 7 bases that match TRBD2. The CDR3 protein is CASSLGPSGTSYNEQFF. Written as DNA, the CDR3 is TGTGCCAGCAGCTTAGGGCCCAGCGGGACGTCCTACAATGAGCAGTTCTTC.